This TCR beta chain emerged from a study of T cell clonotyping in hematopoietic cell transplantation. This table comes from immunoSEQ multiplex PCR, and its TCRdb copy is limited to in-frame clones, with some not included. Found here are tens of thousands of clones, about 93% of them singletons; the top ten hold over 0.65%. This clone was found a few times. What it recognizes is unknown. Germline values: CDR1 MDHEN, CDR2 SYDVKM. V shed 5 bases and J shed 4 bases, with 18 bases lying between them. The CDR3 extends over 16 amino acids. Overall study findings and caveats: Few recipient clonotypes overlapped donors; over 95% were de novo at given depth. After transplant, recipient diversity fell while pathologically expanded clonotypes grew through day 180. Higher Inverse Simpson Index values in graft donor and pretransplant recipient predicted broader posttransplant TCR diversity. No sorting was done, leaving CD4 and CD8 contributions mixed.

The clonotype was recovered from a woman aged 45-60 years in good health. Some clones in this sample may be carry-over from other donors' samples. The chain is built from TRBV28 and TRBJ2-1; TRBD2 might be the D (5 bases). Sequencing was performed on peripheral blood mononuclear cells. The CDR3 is CASSPLGAVGYNEQFF. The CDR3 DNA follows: TGTGCCAGCAGTCCACTGGGAGCGGTGGGGTACAATGAGCAGTTCTTC.